The rows below give T cell receptor beta chains drawn from one sample of a study of shared clonotypes between healthy human individuals. The repertoire was sequenced with immunoSEQ multiplex PCR; TCRdb's copy has only in-frame clones and lacks some. The sample carries a few million clones, roughly nine tenths recorded once. Specimen: naive CD4+ T cells sorted from blood. The receptors were gathered from a man aged 18 to 30 in good health. The conserved cysteine and the conserved F or W are not part of the CDR3 here.

v_call cdr3_aa
TRBV19 ASSIEGGSGELF
TRBV7-9 ASSYDRATIYEQY
TRBV5-6 ASSLVQTVGNTIY
TRBV27 ASSFQPGPPNSPLH
TRBV15 ATSRETTGAYEQY
TRBV28 ASIDSGGSTDTQY
TRBV28 ASSYPLDRAGGYT
TRBV28 ASRETGSYEQY
TRBV5-6 ASSLSGYEQY
TRBV10-3 AIAGEAVYGYT
TRBV5-4 ASSLDLQGATEAF
TRBV15 ATSRDGASPLAKNIQY
TRBV13 ASSQRPGLAGNEQY
TRBV19 ATRDRTNEKLF
TRBV2 ASSLTTVSNQPQH
TRBV14 ASSQGPGTYNSPLH
TRBV5-8 ASREGFGLAGERYEQY
TRBV5-6 ASSVEWTGAYEQY
TRBV12-5 ASGLVAGEETQY
TRBV28 ASREGQNSPLH
TRBV19 ASSTGSRANVLT
TRBV18 ASSPDNQPQH
TRBV6-5 ASSYSGGNEQY
TRBV29-1 SVAGFGGGAYEQY
TRBV5-6 ASSLDWTGVGEQY
TRBV2 ASGGGATNEKLF
TRBV19 ASKASRDYGYT
TRBV7-8 ASSSTPSSYNEQF
TRBV7-9 ASSLDGGYGYT
TRBV7-8 ASSASGNRAQETQY
TRBV20-1 SPRPHEKLF
TRBV7-8 ASSLLDRQTYEQY
TRBV6-6 ASSSTGNGQPQH
TRBV7-2 ASSRKQGKNTGELF
TRBV11-3 ASSLGGGQVGRNTQY
TRBV6-1 ASSEYLSHT
TRBV7-2 ASSLGLAEQF
TRBV18 ASSPGATNEKLF
TRBV6-1 ASSNVGTYEQY
TRBV2 ASSELLAGSTDTQY